The rows below give T cell receptor beta chains drawn from one sample of a study of shared clonotypes between healthy human individuals. Here immunoSEQ multiplex PCR was the method, and the copy in TCRdb shows in-frame clones only, minus some. Seen here are some 320,000 clones, more than 75% observed once, and the top ten hold roughly 16%. The sequenced sample was memory CD8+ T cells sorted from blood. The receptors stem from a man between 18 and 35 years old in good health. CDR3s include the opening cysteine and the closing phenylalanine or tryptophan. The D gene is left open where the match is weak. The size of a clone is reported for some rows only, either as once, few or many, or as a class for expanded clones.

v_call	clone_size	j_call	d_call	cdr3_aa	cdr3_nt
TRBV2	-	TRBJ2-2	-	CASSEGGRELFF	TGTGCCAGCAGTGAAGGGGGGCGGGAGCTGTTTTTT
TRBV7-2	-	TRBJ1-4	-	CASSLAHEKLFF	TGTGCCAGCAGCTTAGCTCATGAAAAACTGTTTTTT
TRBV5-1	-	TRBJ2-2	-	CASSTGGTGELFF	TGCGCCAGCAGCACTGGAGGGACCGGGGAGCTGTTTTTT
TRBV6-1	-	TRBJ2-5	-	CAADPRNRKTQYF	TGTGCCGCCGACCCTCGGAATCGAAAGACCCAGTACTTC
TRBV9	-	TRBJ2-7	-	CASSVGFGERYEQYF	TGTGCCAGCAGCGTAGGGTTCGGGGAAAGGTACGAGCAGTACTTC
TRBV6-1	-	TRBJ2-1	-	CASILIRGSNEQFF	TGTGCCAGCATTCTAATCCGGGGGTCTAATGAGCAGTTCTTC
TRBV6-5	-	TRBJ2-7	-	CASSYDRDYEQYF	TGTGCCAGCAGTTACGACAGAGACTACGAGCAGTACTTC
TRBV9	-	TRBJ2-5	TRBD2	CASSPSLAGGETQYF	TGTGCCAGCAGCCCTTCGCTAGCGGGAGGAGAGACCCAGTACTTC
TRBV6-1	-	TRBJ2-1	-	CASSEDWGAYNEQFF	TGTGCCAGCAGTGAGGATTGGGGGGCTTACAATGAGCAGTTCTTC
TRBV7-9	-	TRBJ2-7	-	CASSLGEILSYEQYF	TGTGCCAGCAGCTTAGGAGAAATTCTATCCTACGAGCAGTACTTC
TRBV5-1	once	TRBJ2-1	TRBD2	CASSPASGGYTEQFF	TGCGCCAGCAGCCCCGCTAGCGGGGGGTACACTGAGCAGTTCTTC
TRBV28	-	TRBJ1-6	TRBD1	CASSLFGTGRTPLHF	TGTGCCAGCAGTTTATTCGGGACAGGGAGGACACCCCTCCACTTT
TRBV27	-	TRBJ1-4	-	CASSLLLNEKLFF	TGTGCCAGCAGTTTACTGTTGAATGAAAAACTGTTTTTT
TRBV7-9	-	TRBJ2-1	-	CASSWTEYNEQFF	TGTGCCAGCAGTTGGACGGAGTACAATGAGCAGTTCTTC
TRBV7-3	-	TRBJ2-3	TRBD2	CASSLTSGEADTQYF	TGTGCCAGCAGCTTGACTAGCGGGGAAGCAGATACGCAGTATTTT